The source of this T cell receptor (beta chain) is a study of early T cells in non-severe SARS-CoV-2 infection. TCRdb ran MiXCR on the 5' RACE reads and lists one entry per CDR3 protein. The sample contains tens of thousands of distinct CDR3 sequences, 10% to 15% of which appear only once. Trimming left V 4 bases short and J 1 base short, with 13 bases between. CDR3 length: 14 amino acids. The germline CDR1 and CDR2 sequences are SQVTM and ANQGSEA. This chain links TRBV29-1 with TRBJ1-1, with D tentatively TRBD1 (5 bases). The sequencing input was whole blood. The TCR was taken from an adult who was a healthcare worker with PCR-confirmed SARS-CoV-2 infection or an uninfected control (not recorded which). CDR3 nucleotides: TGCAGCGTTGCATCGCAGGGCTGGAACACTGAAGCTTTCTTT. Translated, it gives CSVASQGWNTEAFF.